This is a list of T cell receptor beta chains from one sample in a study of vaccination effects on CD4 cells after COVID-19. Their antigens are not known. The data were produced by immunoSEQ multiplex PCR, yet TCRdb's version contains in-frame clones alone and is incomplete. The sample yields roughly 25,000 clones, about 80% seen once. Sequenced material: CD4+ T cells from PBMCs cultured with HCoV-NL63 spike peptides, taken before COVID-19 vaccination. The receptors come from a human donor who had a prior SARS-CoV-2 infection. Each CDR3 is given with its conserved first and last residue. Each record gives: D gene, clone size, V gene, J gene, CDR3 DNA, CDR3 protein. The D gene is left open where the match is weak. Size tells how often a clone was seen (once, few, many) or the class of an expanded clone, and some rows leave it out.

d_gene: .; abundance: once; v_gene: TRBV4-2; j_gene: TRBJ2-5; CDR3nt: TGTGCCAGCAGCCAAGTGGGGGGGGCCCAAGAGACCCAGTACTTC; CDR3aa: CASSQVGGAQETQYF
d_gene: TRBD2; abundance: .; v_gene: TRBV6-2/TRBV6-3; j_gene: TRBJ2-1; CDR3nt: TGTGCCAGCAGTTACTCACGGCTAGCGGGAGGGTACTCCTACAATGAGCAGTTCTTC; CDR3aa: CASSYSRLAGGYSYNEQFF
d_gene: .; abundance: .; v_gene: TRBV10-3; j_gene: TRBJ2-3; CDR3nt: TGTGCCATCTCAGAACTCCGGACTGTCGGAGATACGCAGTATTTT; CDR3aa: CAISELRTVGDTQYF
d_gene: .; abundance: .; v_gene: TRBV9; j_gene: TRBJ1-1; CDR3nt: TGTGCCAGCAGCGCCACCGGCCGGAAAGTAACCAACACTGAAGCTTTCTTT; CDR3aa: CASSATGRKVTNTEAFF
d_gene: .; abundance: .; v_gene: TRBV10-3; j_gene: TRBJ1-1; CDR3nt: TGTGCCACCCGTCAGAACAGGGAGCAGAACACTGAAGCTTTCTTT; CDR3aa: CATRQNREQNTEAFF
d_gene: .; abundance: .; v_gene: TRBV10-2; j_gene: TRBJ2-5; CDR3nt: TGCGCCAGCAGTGAAAGGGACCAGGGGCTTTTGCAGACCCAGTACTTC; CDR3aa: CASSERDQGLLQTQYF
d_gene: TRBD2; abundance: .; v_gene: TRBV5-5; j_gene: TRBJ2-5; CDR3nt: TGTGCCAGCAGCTGGACTACTAGCGGGGAAGAGACCCAGTACTTC; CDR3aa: CASSWTTSGEETQYF
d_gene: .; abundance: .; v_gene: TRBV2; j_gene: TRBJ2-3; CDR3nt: TGTGCCAGCAGCGCGTGGGCTCCCCAATCAGATACGCAGTATTTT; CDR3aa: CASSAWAPQSDTQYF
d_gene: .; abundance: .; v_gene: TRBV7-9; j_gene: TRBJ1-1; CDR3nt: TGTGCCAGCAGCTTCAGGGGTTTATTTACTGAAGCTTTCTTT; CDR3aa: CASSFRGLFTEAFF
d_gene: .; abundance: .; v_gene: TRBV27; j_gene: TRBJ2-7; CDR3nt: TGTGCCAGCAGTTTAACCCCACAGGGTTTAGTGCAGTACTTC; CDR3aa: CASSLTPQGLVQYF
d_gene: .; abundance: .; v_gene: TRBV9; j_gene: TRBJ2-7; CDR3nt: TGTGCCAGCAGCCGAGGGTTCCCTCCCTACGAGCAGTACTTC; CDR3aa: CASSRGFPPYEQYF
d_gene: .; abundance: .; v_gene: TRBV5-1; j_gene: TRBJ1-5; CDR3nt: TGCGCCAGCAGCTATGCCCCCGACAGACCCCAGCATTTT; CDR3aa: CASSYAPDRPQHF
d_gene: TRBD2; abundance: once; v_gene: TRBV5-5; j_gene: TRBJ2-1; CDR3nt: TGTGCCAGCAGGCGGGGGTGGGAGAGCTCCTACAATGAGCAGTTCTTC; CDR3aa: CASRRGWESSYNEQFF
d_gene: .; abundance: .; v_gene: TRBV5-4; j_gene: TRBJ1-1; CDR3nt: TGTGCCAGCAGCTTGTCTACGATGCAGGCCTGGTGGAATATGAACACTGAAGCTTTCTTT; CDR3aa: CASSLSTMQAWWNMNTEAFF
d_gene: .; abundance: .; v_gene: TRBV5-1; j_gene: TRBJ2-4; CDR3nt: TGCGCCAGCAGCCCAACACTGGCCTTTAAAAACATTCAGTACTTC; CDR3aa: CASSPTLAFKNIQYF
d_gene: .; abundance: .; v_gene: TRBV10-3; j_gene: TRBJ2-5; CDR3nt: TGTGCCACCCGGGGGAGTGGGGGATCCACCTGGGAGACCCAGTACTTC; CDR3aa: CATRGSGGSTWETQYF